The 17 T cell receptor beta chains in this list originate from one sample, sequenced in a study of T cells of healthy individuals. TCRdb analysed the 5' RACE reads with MiXCR anew, one entry per CDR3 protein. Found here are under 70,000 distinct CDR3 sequences, approximately 14% of them singletons; the top ten hold roughly 16%. The receptors stem from a human donor in good health.

In this sample, this clonotype turned up many times. The chain recombines TRBV7-2 with TRBJ1-4; D gene unclear. Germline loops: CDR1 SGHTA, CDR2 FQGNSA. V was pared by 3 bases and J by 2 bases, with 7 bases between. The CDR3 is 14 amino acids. The CDR3 DNA follows: TGTGCCAGCAGCTTTGGGGTCACTAATGAAAAACTGTTTTTT. It codes for CASSFGVTNEKLFF.

The table lists this clonotype with many counts. J is TRBJ1-3 and V is TRBV12-3 or TRBV12-4, with D perhaps TRBD1 (6 bases). The CDR3 is made up of 16 amino acids. V lost 3 bases and J lost 0, with 12 bases in between. The CDR3 DNA is TGTGCCAGCAGTTTTGGCGGCAGGGGCTCTGGAAACACCATATATTTT. Amino acids: CASSFGGRGSGNTIYF.

For this clonotype: It is unclear where the CDR3 begins or ends on the DNA, so no DNA is shown, and the CDR3 is as TCRdb lists it. The V call is TRBV5-1, the J call TRBJ1-2; TRBD1, the table's D call, was not compared with the DNA. The CDR3 is made up of 14 amino acids, end residues included. Germline CDR1 SGHRS, CDR2 YFSETQ. The CDR3 reads CASSPSGRVAGYTF.

The CDR3 DNA reads as TGCGCCAGCAGCCAAGAATCAAGGGGGGCCGGGGAGCTGTTTTTT. As protein: CASSQESRGAGELFF. This chain links TRBV4-3 with TRBJ2-2; the D call may be TRBD1 or TRBD2 (6 bases each). The CDR3 has 15 amino acids. V lost 0 bases, J lost 6 bases, and 11 bases lay in between. From germline, CDR1 is LGHNA and CDR2 YSLEER.

In regard to this clonotype: Its ends do not fully match the called genes, so a read error is possible. This chain links TRBV2 with TRBJ1-2; 10 positions match TRBD1. Per germline, CDR1 SNHLY and CDR2 FYNNEI. The CDR3 is made up of 13 amino acids. The DNA of the CDR3 is TGTGCCAGCAGCCTGACAGGGGGCTATTGCTACACCTTC. Translation gives CASSLTGGYCYTF. The variable domain in full, completed from reference TRBV2 and TRBJ1-2, reads EPEVTQTPSHQVTQMGQEVILRCVPISNHLYFYWYRQILGQKVEFLVSFYNNEISEKSEIFDDQFSVERPDGSNFTLKIRSTKLEDSAMYFCASSLTGGYCYTFGSGTRLTVV.

The V call is TRBV7-8, the J call TRBJ2-3; TRBD1 aligns across 7 bases. CDR1 and CDR2 from the germline V gene are SGHVS and FQNEAQ. This CDR3 is 16 amino acids long. J lost 2 bases, V lost 1 base, and 6 bases had no gene match. CDR3 region: CASSLEGTAVTDTQYF. In DNA, the CDR3 is TGTGCCAGCAGCTTAGAAGGGACAGCTGTCACAGATACGCAGTATTTT.

The table lists this clonotype with many counts. The genes are TRBV5-4 and TRBJ2-6, with D perhaps TRBD1 (6 bases). V dropped 0 bases and J dropped 2 bases, with 9 bases sitting between them. The CDR3 has 16 residues. CDR1 and CDR2 (germline): SGHNT, YYREEE (reference sequence). CDR3: CASSLGQVAGANVLTF. In nucleotides, the CDR3 is TGTGCCAGCAGCTTGGGACAGGTCGCTGGGGCCAACGTCCTGACTTTC.

About this clonotype itself: A much larger clone lies one base from this, so it may be a read error. This chain links TRBV27 with TRBJ2-2; no reliable D call. This CDR3 spans 14 amino acids. From germline, CDR1 is MNHEY and CDR2 SMNVEV (reference sequence). As DNA, the CDR3 is TGTGCCAGCCGGTCCGGACGGAACACCGTGGAGCTGTTTTTT. Residues: CASRSGRNTVELFF.

This clonotype was counted many times. The rearrangement links TRBV29-1 to TRBJ1-3; D uncertain. The germline gives CDR1 SQVTM, CDR2 ANQGSEA. This CDR3 spans 14 amino acids. V was clipped by 5 bases and J by 0 bases, with 11 bases between them. In nucleotides, the CDR3 is TGCAGCGTTTCTCGGAGGGACTCTGGAAACACCATATATTTT. Protein: CSVSRRDSGNTIYF.

The chain recombines TRBV4-1 with TRBJ2-7; the D gene is possibly TRBD1 (5 bases). V dropped 4 bases and J dropped 6 bases, with 13 bases sitting between them. This CDR3 spans 13 amino acids. Germline V gene data show CDR1 as MGHRA and CDR2 as YSYEKL. The CDR3 DNA reads TGCGCCAGCAGCCCCCTTGGGGCCGGCGAGCAGTACTTC. It yields the protein CASSPLGAGEQYF.

J is TRBJ2-6 and V is TRBV18, with 8 bases identical to TRBD1. CDR1 is KGHSH, CDR2 LQKENI, per germline. The junction had 0 bases not matched to a gene; V was cut back by 0 bases and J by 2 bases. The CDR3 consists of 16 residues. CDR3 in DNA: TGTGCCAGCTCACCACCGGACAGGGCTGGGGCCAACGTCCTGACTTTC. It translates to CASSPPDRAGANVLTF.

This clonotype came up many times. The rearrangement links TRBV9 to TRBJ2-3, with a weak D call TRBD1 (6 bases). The CDR3 loop spans 15 amino acids. Trimming shortened V by 4 bases and J by 2 bases, and 14 bases separated the two germline ends. The germline V gene encodes CDR1 SGDLS and CDR2 YYNGEE. The CDR3 DNA is TGTGCCAGCAGCTCCCGTGGGGGCTACACAGATACGCAGTATTTT. Protein: CASSSRGGYTDTQYF.

Details on this clonotype: One base away lies a much larger clone, so this may be a sequencing read error. No conserved phenylalanine or tryptophan ends this CDR3, so it is likely a read error. The gene calls are TRBV29-1 and TRBJ2-3; D is ambiguous. CDR1 and CDR2 (germline): SQVTM, ANQGSEA. The CDR3 consists of 13 residues. Trimming pared 8 bases from V and 2 bases from J, leaving 14 bases between. In nucleotides, the CDR3 is TGCAGCCCCCTTTCGGCGACCACAGATACGCAGTATCTT. Protein: CSPLSATTDTQYL.

This clonotype was counted many times. V gene TRBV20-1 combines with J gene TRBJ2-7; D not certain. V was shortened by 2 bases and J by 2 bases, with 13 bases between the two germline ends. Looked up from germline, CDR1 is DFQATT and CDR2 is SNEGSKA (reference sequence). The CDR3 is 14 amino acids. The CDR3 spells CSARRNHGAYEQYF. The CDR3 DNA sequence: TGCAGTGCTAGACGAAACCACGGCGCCTACGAGCAGTACTTC.

The V and J genes are TRBV7-2 and TRBJ1-6, with D maybe TRBD1 (6 bases). CDR1 is SGHTA and CDR2 is FQGNSA in the germline V gene. The CDR3 has 14 residues. V was cut by 6 bases and J by 7 bases, with 13 bases left in between. The CDR3 nucleotides read TGTGCCAGCAGTCTCACAGGGCAGAATTCACCCCTCCACTTT. Translated: CASSLTGQNSPLHF.

This clonotype occurred a few times. The J gene is TRBJ2-3, the V gene TRBV20-1, with 10 bases aligning to TRBD2. Germline-derived CDR1 and CDR2 are DFQATT and SNEGSKA (reference sequence). Germline trimming cut 0 bases from V and 10 bases from J; bases unmatched to any gene: 7. The CDR3 runs 14 residues. CDR3 nucleotides: TGCAGTGCTAGAGATAAGGCTAGCGGGAGTGCGCAGTATTTT. Its translation: CSARDKASGSAQYF.

This clonotype was picked up a small number of times. The V and J genes are TRBV6-5 and TRBJ1-1; 7 nucleotides match TRBD1. The germline CDR1 and CDR2 sequences are MNHEY and SVGAGI. J was trimmed by 10 bases and V by 5 bases; bases with no gene match: 10. CDR3 length equals 13 residues. The CDR3 spells CASSRTGEYGAFF. The CDR3 DNA reads as TGTGCCAGCAGTCGAACAGGGGAATACGGAGCTTTCTTT.